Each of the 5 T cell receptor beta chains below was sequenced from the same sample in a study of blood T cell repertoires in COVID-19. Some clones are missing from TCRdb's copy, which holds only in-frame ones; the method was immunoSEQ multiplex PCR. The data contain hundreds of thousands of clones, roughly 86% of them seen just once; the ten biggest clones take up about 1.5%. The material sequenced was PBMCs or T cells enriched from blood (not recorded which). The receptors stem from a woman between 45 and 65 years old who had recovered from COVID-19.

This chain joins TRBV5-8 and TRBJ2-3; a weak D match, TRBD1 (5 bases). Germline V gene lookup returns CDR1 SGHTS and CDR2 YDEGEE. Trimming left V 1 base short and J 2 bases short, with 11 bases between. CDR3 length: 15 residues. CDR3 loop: CASSLQGFTTDTQYF. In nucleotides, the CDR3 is TGTGCCAGCAGCTTGCAGGGCTTCACCACAGATACGCAGTATTTT.

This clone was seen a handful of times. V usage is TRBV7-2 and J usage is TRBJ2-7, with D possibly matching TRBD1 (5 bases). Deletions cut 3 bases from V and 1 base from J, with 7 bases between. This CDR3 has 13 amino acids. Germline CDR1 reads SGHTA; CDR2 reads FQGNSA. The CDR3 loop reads CASSLTASYEQYF. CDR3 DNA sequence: TGTGCCAGCAGCTTGACAGCGTCCTACGAGCAGTACTTC.

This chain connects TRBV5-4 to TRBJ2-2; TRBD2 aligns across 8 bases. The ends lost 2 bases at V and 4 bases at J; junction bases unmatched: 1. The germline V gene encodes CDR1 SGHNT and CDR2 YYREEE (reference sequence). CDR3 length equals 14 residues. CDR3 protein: CASSFGGGTGELFF. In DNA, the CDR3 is TGTGCCAGCAGCTTCGGGGGGGGCACCGGGGAGCTGTTTTTT.

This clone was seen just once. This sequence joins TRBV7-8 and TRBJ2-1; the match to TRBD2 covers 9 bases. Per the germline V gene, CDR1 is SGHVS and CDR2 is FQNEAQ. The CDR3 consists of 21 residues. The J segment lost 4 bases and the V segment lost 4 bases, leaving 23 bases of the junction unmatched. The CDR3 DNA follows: TGTGCCAGCAGCTCGACTAGCGGAAGACTATCGGAGGGGGTGGTATACAATGAGCAGTTCTTC. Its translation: CASSSTSGRLSEGVVYNEQFF.

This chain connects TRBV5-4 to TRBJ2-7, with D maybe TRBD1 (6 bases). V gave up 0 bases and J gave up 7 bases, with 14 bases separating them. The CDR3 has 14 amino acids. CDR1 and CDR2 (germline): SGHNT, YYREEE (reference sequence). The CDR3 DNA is TGTGCCAGCAGCTTGGACAGGGTCGTGGGAGAGCAGTACTTC. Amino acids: CASSLDRVVGEQYF.